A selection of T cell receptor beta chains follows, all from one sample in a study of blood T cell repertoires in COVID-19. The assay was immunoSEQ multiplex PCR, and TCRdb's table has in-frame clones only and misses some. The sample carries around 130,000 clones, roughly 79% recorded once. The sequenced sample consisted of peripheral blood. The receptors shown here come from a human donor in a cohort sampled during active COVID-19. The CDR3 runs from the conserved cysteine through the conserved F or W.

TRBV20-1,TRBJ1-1,CSGLMNTEAFF
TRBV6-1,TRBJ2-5,CASSDPLLQETQYF
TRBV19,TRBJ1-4,CASSIIGQGSEKLFF
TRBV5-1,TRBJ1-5,CASSPGTLSNQPQHF
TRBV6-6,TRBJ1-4,CASRAEEEKLFF
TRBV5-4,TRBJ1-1,CASSQSRGQTEAFF
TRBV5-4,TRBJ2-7,CASGQWLHEQYF
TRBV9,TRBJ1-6,CASSLRQVLTINSPLHF
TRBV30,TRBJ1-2,CAWTSGGSYGYTF
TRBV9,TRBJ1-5,CASSVGGGGAGQPQHF
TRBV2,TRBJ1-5,CASSFDSRGQPQHF
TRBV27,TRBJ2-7,CASSPLTGGRNEQYF
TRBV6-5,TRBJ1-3,CASSYTRWDRGNTIYF
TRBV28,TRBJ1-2,CASSPLDRPGLGYTF
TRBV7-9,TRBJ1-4,CASSSIRGGDEKLFF
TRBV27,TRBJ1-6,CASSSWQGVVDSPLHF
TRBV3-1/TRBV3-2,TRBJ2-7,CASSHRLVFEQYF
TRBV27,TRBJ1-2,CASSVDRRDYGYTF
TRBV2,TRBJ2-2,CASSDGLAGTNTGELFF
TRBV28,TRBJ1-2,CASSASTGLINYGYTF
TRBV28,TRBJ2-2,CASSRPGAGELFF
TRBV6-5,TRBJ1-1,CASSYQGQGNTEAFF
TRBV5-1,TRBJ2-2,CASSFLGAQISSGELFF
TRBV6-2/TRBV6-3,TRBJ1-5,CASSPRTGASSLQPQHF
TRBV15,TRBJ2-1,CATSRDLSSGGFFHSYNEQFF
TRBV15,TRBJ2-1,CATSRDRETGGEQFF
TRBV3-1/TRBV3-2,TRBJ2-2,CASSQSGGAGELFF
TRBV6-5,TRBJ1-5,CASRPTGFGNQPQHF